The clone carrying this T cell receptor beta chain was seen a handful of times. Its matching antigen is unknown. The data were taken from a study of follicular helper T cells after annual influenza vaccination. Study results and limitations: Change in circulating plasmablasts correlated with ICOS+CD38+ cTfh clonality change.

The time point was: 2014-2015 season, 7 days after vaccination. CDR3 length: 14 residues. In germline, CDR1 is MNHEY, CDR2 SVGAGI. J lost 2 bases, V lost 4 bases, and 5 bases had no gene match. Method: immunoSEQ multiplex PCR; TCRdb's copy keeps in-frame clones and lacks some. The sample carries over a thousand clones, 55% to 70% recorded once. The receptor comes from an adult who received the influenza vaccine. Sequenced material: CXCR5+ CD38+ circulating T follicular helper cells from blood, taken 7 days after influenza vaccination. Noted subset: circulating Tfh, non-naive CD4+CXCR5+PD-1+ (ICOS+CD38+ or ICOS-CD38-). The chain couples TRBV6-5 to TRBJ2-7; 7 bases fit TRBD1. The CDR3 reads CASSLTGIPYEQYF. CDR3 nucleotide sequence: TGTGCCAGCAGTTTGACAGGGATCCCCTACGAGCAGTACTTC.